A selection of T cell receptor beta chains follows, all from one sample in a study of cytomegalovirus exposure and HLA in healthy donors. TCRdb keeps only in-frame clones here, not all; method: immunoSEQ multiplex PCR. The repertoire holds some 120,000 clones, with 78% as singletons. Sequencing was performed on PBMCs. These receptors all come from a woman aged 40 to 50 in good health and CMV-seronegative. Each CDR3 is given with its conserved first and last residue. The D gene is left open where the match is weak. Some rows have no size entry. The others give once, few or many, or a class for an expanded clone.

v_call	d_call	j_call	clone_size	cdr3_nt	cdr3_aa
TRBV10-3	TRBD2	TRBJ2-7	few	TGTGCCATCAGCGGGGGACTAGCGGGTTCTCCCAACAAGCAGTACTTC	CAISGGLAGSPNKQYF
TRBV6-5	TRBD1	TRBJ2-7	NA	TGTGCCAGCAGTTACTCGTGGGACAGCACCTACGAGCAGTACTTC	CASSYSWDSTYEQYF
TRBV4-2	NA	TRBJ2-5	NA	TGTGCCAGCAGCCAAGATCCGGGGATGTCGGGAAGAGAGACCCAGTACTTC	CASSQDPGMSGRETQYF
TRBV28	NA	TRBJ2-1	NA	TGTGCCAGCAGCCAACAGGGAGTGGGTTACAATGAGCAGTTCTTC	CASSQQGVGYNEQFF
TRBV18	TRBD2	TRBJ2-1	NA	TGTGCCAGCTCACCATTGAGCGGGAGCTCCTACAATGAGCAGTTCTTC	CASSPLSGSSYNEQFF
TRBV29-1	NA	TRBJ1-1	NA	TGCAGCGTCGCAAAAGACCTGGAATTGGGCACCGAAGCTTTCTTT	CSVAKDLELGTEAFF
TRBV18	NA	TRBJ2-5	NA	TGTGCCAGCTCCCGTCAGACACAAGAGACCCAGTACTTC	CASSRQTQETQYF
TRBV7-8	TRBD1	TRBJ2-4	NA	TGTGCCAGCAGCCGACAGGGCCTGCTAGCCAAAAACATTCAGTACTTC	CASSRQGLLAKNIQYF
TRBV13	NA	TRBJ1-1	NA	TGTGCCAGCAGCTTATTCATGAACACTAAAGCTTTCTTT	CASSLFMNTKAFF
TRBV7-9	NA	TRBJ2-1	NA	TGTGCCAGCAGCCCATGGACTCATCCCACCTACAATGAGCAGTTCTTC	CASSPWTHPTYNEQFF
TRBV6-6	NA	TRBJ2-7	NA	TGTGCCAGCAGTCACGGGAGTGTAACCTACGAGCAGTACTTC	CASSHGSVTYEQYF
TRBV29-1	NA	TRBJ2-7	NA	TGCAGCCTCTGTGGCGGCGTCTCCTACGAGCAGTACTTC	CSLCGGVSYEQYF
TRBV11-2	TRBD2	TRBJ2-3	few	TGTGCCAGCAGCTTAGGAGCGGGGTGGGGTAGCACAGATACGCAGTATTTT	CASSLGAGWGSTDTQYF
TRBV9	NA	TRBJ2-5	few	TGTGCCAGCAGCGCACAGGTCGGGGGAGAGACCCAGTACTTC	CASSAQVGGETQYF
TRBV4-3	TRBD1	TRBJ2-7	NA	TGCGCCAGCAGCCCTGGAGCCAGGACAGGGTTAGGTTACGAGCAGTACTTC	CASSPGARTGLGYEQYF
TRBV9	NA	TRBJ2-1	NA	TGTGCCAGCAGCGGAGGGGGTAGAGCCTACAATGAGCAGTTCTTC	CASSGGGRAYNEQFF
TRBV10-3	NA	TRBJ1-1	NA	TGTGCCATCAGTGTAAAGACAGAGACAAACACTGAAGCTTTCTTT	CAISVKTETNTEAFF
TRBV19	TRBD1	TRBJ2-5	NA	TGTGCCAGTTCTCGACAGGGGGCGCAGGGAGAGACCCAGTACTTC	CASSRQGAQGETQYF
TRBV19	NA	TRBJ2-1	NA	TGTGCCAGTAGTACCTCGGTTCTGAGCTCCTACAATGAGCAGTTCTTC	CASSTSVLSSYNEQFF
TRBV9	NA	TRBJ2-3	NA	TGTGCCAGCAGCGTAGCTGTCACAGATACGCAGTATTTT	CASSVAVTDTQYF
TRBV15	NA	TRBJ2-4	NA	TGTGCCACCAGCAGAGAACAACCGGGAGACATTCAGTACTTC	CATSREQPGDIQYF
TRBV6-1	NA	TRBJ2-7	NA	TGTGCCAGCACCGGACAGGGAGGGACCTACGAGCAGTACTTC	CASTGQGGTYEQYF
TRBV5-1	TRBD1	TRBJ2-1	NA	TGCGCCAGCAGCTCGGGACAGGCCCCCAGCTCCTACAATGAGCAGTTCTTC	CASSSGQAPSSYNEQFF
TRBV27	NA	TRBJ2-6	NA	TGTGCCAGCAGTGGTGGAGTTTCTGGGGCCAACGGCCTGACTTTC	CASSGGVSGANGLTF
TRBV7-2	NA	TRBJ1-1	NA	TGTGCCAGCAGCCCCCGGGTCACCCGGGGCACTGAAGCTTTCTTT	CASSPRVTRGTEAFF
TRBV19	NA	TRBJ2-1	NA	TGTGCCAGTAGTCCAGGGTACCCTGAGCAGTTCTTC	CASSPGYPEQFF
TRBV9	NA	TRBJ1-3	NA	TGTGCCAGCAGCGTACTCGGACACTCTGGAAACACCATATATTTT	CASSVLGHSGNTIYF
TRBV5-4	NA	TRBJ1-3	once	TGTGCCAGCAGCCTCGGGGGGGAGGCCGATGGAAACACCATATATTTT	CASSLGGEADGNTIYF
TRBV10-3	NA	TRBJ1-1	NA	TGTGCCATCAGGGCAGGGGTCACGAACACTGAAGCTTTCTTT	CAIRAGVTNTEAFF
TRBV10-2	TRBD1	TRBJ2-7	once	TGCGCCAGCAGTGGGAACGGACAGGGGTCCTACGAGCAGTACTTC	CASSGNGQGSYEQYF
TRBV27	NA	TRBJ1-1	once	TGTGCCAGCAGTTTAACCAGGTACACTGAAGCTTTCTTT	CASSLTRYTEAFF
TRBV4-2	NA	TRBJ2-2	NA	TGTGCCAGCAGCCAAGAAAGGGGCAGGGAGCTGTTTTTT	CASSQERGRELFF
TRBV7-9	TRBD1	TRBJ2-7	NA	TGTGCCAGCAGCTCGCAGGGGGCTGAGCAGTACTTC	CASSSQGAEQYF
TRBV12-2	NA	TRBJ2-1	NA	TGTGCAAGTCGCTCTACGACTAGCGGGAGGGACAATGAGCAGTTCTTC	CASRSTTSGRDNEQFF
TRBV7-6	NA	TRBJ2-1	NA	TGTGCCAGCAGCTATAGCGAGAATGAGCAGTTCTTC	CASSYSENEQFF
TRBV19	NA	TRBJ1-1	NA	TGTGCCAGTAGTCCCTCCTATGCCCCGGGGGCTTTCTTT	CASSPSYAPGAFF
TRBV4-1	NA	TRBJ1-5	once	TGCGCCAGCAGCCAAGTTGGACAGAGAAATCAGCCCCAGCATTTT	CASSQVGQRNQPQHF
TRBV11-2	NA	TRBJ2-1	NA	TGTGCCAGCAGCTTAGCCTTGCCCGGTGGGCAGTTCTTC	CASSLALPGGQFF
TRBV4-1	NA	TRBJ2-3	NA	TGCGCCAGCAGCCTTAAAGGGGTTACAGATACGCAGTATTTT	CASSLKGVTDTQYF
TRBV5-1	NA	TRBJ2-1	NA	TGCGCCAGCAGCTTACGCCTGCCGGCAGGGGGAGGTGAGCAGTTCTTC	CASSLRLPAGGGEQFF
TRBV7-8	TRBD2	TRBJ2-7	NA	TGTGCCAGCAGCTTAACCGTTCTGACTAGCGGGACCGACTACGAGCAGTACTTC	CASSLTVLTSGTDYEQYF
TRBV18	TRBD1	TRBJ2-7	NA	TGTGCCAGCTCACCTCGACAGGGGAGTGGTTACGAGCAGTACTTC	CASSPRQGSGYEQYF
TRBV28	NA	TRBJ1-2	NA	TGTGCCACTAAAGGGGGATATGGCTACACCTTC	CATKGGYGYTF
TRBV28	NA	TRBJ2-7	NA	TGTGCCAGCAGTTTTCCCCTCTGGACAGAGACCTACGAGCAGTACTTC	CASSFPLWTETYEQYF
TRBV13	NA	TRBJ2-2	NA	TGTGCCAGCAGCTCACCAGGGTCCGGGGAGCTGTTTTTT	CASSSPGSGELFF
TRBV9	NA	TRBJ1-1	NA	TGTGCCAGCAGCTGGGGCAAGAACACTGAAGCTTTCTTT	CASSWGKNTEAFF
TRBV7-9	NA	TRBJ2-5	NA	TGTGCCAGCAGCTTAGCGTGGGCACAGACCCAGTACTTC	CASSLAWAQTQYF
TRBV14	NA	TRBJ1-5	NA	TGTGCCAGCAGCCTAAGGAGGGAGATTGGCAATCAGCCCCAGCATTTT	CASSLRREIGNQPQHF